A selection of T cell receptor beta chains follows, all from one sample in a study of cytomegalovirus exposure and HLA in healthy donors. Sequencing used immunoSEQ multiplex PCR; TCRdb keeps in-frame clones, though not all of them. The table includes 100,000 to 120,000 clones, approximately 81% detected once. The sample was PBMCs. These receptor sequences come from a young man in good health and CMV-seronegative. Both conserved end residues are trimmed from each CDR3. The order of the fields is clone size, V gene, J gene, CDR3 length, CDR3 protein. For some rows the clone size is stated as once, few or many, or as a class when expanded; others skip it.

size: .
V: TRBV4-1
J: TRBJ2-1
length: 11
CDR3: ASSQETEVEQF

size: few
V: TRBV27
J: TRBJ2-7
length: 12
CDR3: ASSMGGRLYEQY

size: .
V: TRBV2
J: TRBJ2-2
length: 13
CDR3: ASSEAGGLSGELF

size: .
V: TRBV6-5
J: TRBJ2-7
length: 13
CDR3: ASRETAERTYEQY

size: .
V: TRBV4-3
J: TRBJ2-1
length: 13
CDR3: ASSQGEKPYNEQF

size: .
V: TRBV11-2
J: TRBJ1-1
length: 10
CDR3: ASSLQNTEAF

size: .
V: TRBV27
J: TRBJ2-1
length: 12
CDR3: ASSLEGESMGQF

size: .
V: TRBV5-1
J: TRBJ2-5
length: 11
CDR3: ASRTGGQETQY

size: .
V: TRBV9
J: TRBJ2-7
length: 12
CDR3: ASSSSQGGYEQY

size: .
V: TRBV19
J: TRBJ2-7
length: 12
CDR3: ASSPGPPPYEQY

size: .
V: TRBV6-5
J: TRBJ2-5
length: 11
CDR3: ASRIQGQETQY

size: few
V: TRBV5-1
J: TRBJ2-3
length: 12
CDR3: ASSGQGLTDTQY

size: few
V: TRBV5-4
J: TRBJ2-2
length: 14
CDR3: ASSRTSGGPPGELF

size: few
V: TRBV11-2
J: TRBJ1-1
length: 13
CDR3: ASSLRKGVNTEAF

size: .
V: TRBV5-5
J: TRBJ2-3
length: 16
CDR3: ASSLELAGVRGTDTQY

size: .
V: TRBV9
J: TRBJ1-5
length: 12
CDR3: ASSVDEGRSPQH

size: .
V: TRBV7-2
J: TRBJ1-6
length: 14
CDR3: ASSLTGQGALSPLH

size: .
V: TRBV30
J: TRBJ2-7
length: 12
CDR3: AWSPLAGAHEQY

size: .
V: TRBV7-9
J: TRBJ2-1
length: 16
CDR3: ASSLLSGKASGINEQF

size: .
V: TRBV28
J: TRBJ2-7
length: 13
CDR3: ASSLGASGAYEQY

size: few
V: TRBV7-2
J: TRBJ2-1
length: 13
CDR3: ASSFMSSHYNEQF

size: .
V: TRBV11-3
J: TRBJ1-1
length: 11
CDR3: ASSFAGNTEAF

size: few
V: TRBV7-9
J: TRBJ2-3
length: 11
CDR3: ASQGTSTDTQY

size: .
V: TRBV11-2
J: TRBJ2-7
length: 11
CDR3: ASSLSWEHEQY

size: once
V: TRBV5-8
J: TRBJ1-3
length: 16
CDR3: ASSLVLKSSASGNTIY

size: .
V: TRBV21-1
J: TRBJ1-1
length: 13
CDR3: ASSKELQGNTEAF

size: .
V: TRBV27
J: TRBJ2-7
length: 13
CDR3: ASSLRAGHSYEQY

size: .
V: TRBV7-2
J: TRBJ1-5
length: 13
CDR3: ASSMFRGSNQPQH

size: once
V: TRBV9
J: TRBJ2-3
length: 14
CDR3: ASSSRLAGVTDTQY

size: .
V: TRBV27
J: TRBJ1-2
length: 11
CDR3: ASSSRGQNGYT

size: .
V: TRBV27
J: TRBJ2-7
length: 10
CDR3: ASSFSGYEQY

size: .
V: TRBV5-1
J: TRBJ2-1
length: 13
CDR3: ASSLGQRSNNEQF

size: .
V: TRBV4-1
J: TRBJ1-1
length: 13
CDR3: ASSQDVGRVSEAF

size: .
V: TRBV7-9
J: TRBJ2-1
length: 14
CDR3: ASSRLWDRAYNEQF

size: few
V: TRBV19
J: TRBJ2-1
length: 13
CDR3: ASSILGRSYNEQF

size: .
V: TRBV6-5
J: TRBJ2-7
length: 13
CDR3: ASSYSAVASYEQY

size: .
V: TRBV10-3
J: TRBJ2-2
length: 10
CDR3: AIEQNTGELF

size: .
V: TRBV11-2
J: TRBJ2-6
length: 15
CDR3: ASSSYRVNSGANVLT

size: .
V: TRBV19
J: TRBJ2-1
length: 12
CDR3: ASSIGLALNEQF

size: few
V: TRBV5-1
J: TRBJ2-7
length: 15
CDR3: ASSLQASQGFPYEQY

size: once
V: TRBV7-2
J: TRBJ1-2
length: 12
CDR3: ASSQDRVRYGYT

size: .
V: TRBV25-1
J: TRBJ2-7
length: 13
CDR3: ASSEKLGGVYEQY

size: once
V: TRBV28
J: TRBJ1-5
length: 15
CDR3: ASSFMPHSGGNQPQH

size: .
V: TRBV6-5
J: TRBJ2-3
length: 12
CDR3: ASSYERTADTQY

size: once
V: TRBV6-5
J: TRBJ1-1
length: 12
CDR3: ASSYLDTNTEAF

size: .
V: TRBV5-6
J: TRBJ2-7
length: 13
CDR3: ASSLGPREAYEQY

size: .
V: TRBV19
J: TRBJ1-4
length: 13
CDR3: ASSTRQGVVEKLF